This passage covers 18 T cell receptor beta chains from one sample sequenced in a study of T cells in localized non-small cell lung cancer. The repertoire was sequenced with immunoSEQ multiplex PCR; TCRdb's copy has only in-frame clones and lacks some. This table holds over 45,000 clones, approximately 86% found once. The source was PBMCs, collected before any cancer treatment. The receptors come from a female donor with stage II lung adenocarcinoma.

The V and J genes are TRBV10-3 and TRBJ1-4, with 10 bases fitting TRBD1. J was trimmed by 5 bases and V by 0 bases; bases with no gene match: 3. This CDR3 comprises 16 residues. Germline assignment: CDR1 ENHRY and CDR2 SYGVKD. Here the CDR3 reads CAISESRTGGNEKLFF. The DNA of the CDR3 is TGTGCCATCAGTGAGTCCCGGACAGGGGGGAATGAAAAACTGTTTTTT.

The chain is built from TRBV5-4 and TRBJ1-4; D unclear. This CDR3 has 14 residues. Per the germline V gene, CDR1 is SGHNT and CDR2 is YYREEE (reference sequence). Deletions cut 0 bases from V and 5 bases from J, with 8 bases between. CDR3 in DNA: TGTGCCAGCAGCTTGGGCGGAAAGAATGAAAAACTGTTTTTT. It codes for CASSLGGKNEKLFF.

The chain is built from TRBV7-2 and TRBJ2-7; 12 bases fit TRBD1. The CDR3 extends over 15 amino acids. Per germline, CDR1 SGHTA and CDR2 FQGNSA. The V and J ends lost 6 bases and 4 bases, in that order; junction bases with no gene match: 7. The CDR3 DNA reads as TGTGCCAGCAGTTGGGACAGGGGGCACCGATACGAGCAGTACTTC. Translation: CASSWDRGHRYEQYF.

The rearrangement links TRBV6-5 to TRBJ2-7; D may be TRBD1 or TRBD2 (6 bases each). This CDR3 comprises 15 residues. V was shortened by 4 bases and J by 0 bases, with 13 bases between the two germline ends. Germline CDR1 and CDR2: MNHEY and SVGAGI. CDR3 bases: TGTGCCAGCAGTTCCCCTGCGGGACACTCCTACGAGCAGTACTTC. This gives the protein CASSSPAGHSYEQYF.

V usage is TRBV30 and J usage is TRBJ1-5, with TRBD1 as a possible D gene (5 bases). The CDR3 covers 15 residues. The V gene lost 0 bases and the J gene lost 3 bases, with 12 bases spanning the gap. CDR1 and CDR2 (germline): GTSNPN, SVGIG (reference sequence). CDR3 nucleotide sequence: TGTGCCTGGAGTGTATTCGGGGGTTTCAATCAGCCCCAGCATTTT. It encodes CAWSVFGGFNQPQHF.

V gene TRBV5-6 combines with J gene TRBJ2-1; possible D gene TRBD1, 6 bases. The CDR3 loop spans 15 amino acids. V was trimmed by 0 bases and J by 6 bases, leaving 13 bases between them. The germline gives CDR1 SGHDT, CDR2 YYEEEE. This CDR3 reads CASSLGQVLFNEQFF. Here the CDR3 DNA reads TGTGCCAGCAGCTTGGGACAGGTACTATTCAATGAGCAGTTCTTC.

The chain carries TRBV6-5 and TRBJ2-3; TRBD2 is a possible D gene (6 bases). This CDR3 contains 16 residues. Looked up from germline, CDR1 is MNHEY and CDR2 is SVGAGI. Trimming cost V 4 bases and J 0 bases, with 14 bases left between them. The CDR3 bases are TGTGCCAGCAGTTCCCCCGGGGGAATTAGCACAGATACGCAGTATTTT. This codes for CASSSPGGISTDTQYF.

V is TRBV6-5 and J is TRBJ1-1; D perhaps matches TRBD1 (5 bases). V dropped 6 bases and J dropped 7 bases, with 12 bases sitting between them. This CDR3 has 12 residues. Germline assignment: CDR1 MNHEY and CDR2 SVGAGI. The CDR3 loop reads CASSRGQDEAFF. Here the CDR3 DNA reads TGTGCCAGCAGCCGGGGCCAGGATGAAGCTTTCTTT.

The CDR3: CAWSESPQGNTEAFF. In nucleotides, the CDR3 is TGTGCCTGGAGTGAAAGCCCACAGGGGAACACTGAAGCTTTCTTT. The chain uses TRBV30 and TRBJ1-1; a possible D gene is TRBD1 (6 bases). In germline, CDR1 is GTSNPN, CDR2 SVGIG (reference sequence). The germline V and J ends were trimmed by 1 base and 1 base, with 13 bases remaining between them. This CDR3 region has 15 residues.

This chain uses TRBV5-1 with TRBJ2-5, with D perhaps matching TRBD2 (6 bases). Looked up from germline, CDR1 is SGHRS and CDR2 is YFSETQ. The CDR3 is 13 amino acids. V was pared by 5 bases and J by 3 bases, with 11 bases between. CDR3 in DNA: TGCGCCAGCAGATTTCCGGGGGAAGAGACCCAGTACTTC. Protein: CASRFPGEETQYF.

The chain is built from TRBV27 and TRBJ1-2, with a tentative D call TRBD1 (5 bases). Germline lookup yields CDR1 MNHEY and CDR2 SMNVEV (reference sequence). This CDR3 is built from 13 residues. Trimming stripped 5 bases from V and 3 bases from J, with 10 bases between. The CDR3, as DNA: TGTGCCAGCAGTCCGGGACCATACTATGGCTACACCTTC. Its translation: CASSPGPYYGYTF.

The chain has TRBV10-3 and TRBJ2-1, with D uncertain. This CDR3 region has 16 residues. Germline V gene data show CDR1 as ENHRY and CDR2 as SYGVKD. Trimming removed 1 base from V and 0 bases from J, with 10 bases in between. The CDR3 nucleotides read TGTGCCATCAGTGAGTTTGGGGATAGCTCCTACAATGAGCAGTTCTTC. It codes for CAISEFGDSSYNEQFF.

V gene TRBV5-5 combines with J gene TRBJ2-3, with TRBD1 as a possible D gene (5 bases). The CDR3 has 16 residues. Germline CDR1 reads SGHKS; CDR2 reads YYEKEE (reference sequence). V dropped 3 bases and J dropped 0 bases, with 14 bases sitting between them. For the CDR3, the DNA is TGTGCCAGCAGCTCCCGACAGACACTTAGCACAGATACGCAGTATTTT. This translates into CASSSRQTLSTDTQYF.

This sequence joins TRBV9 and TRBJ1-2; TRBD1 matches 9 bases. V trimming: 3 bases; J trimming: 4 bases; junction bases outside the gene matches: 10. Looked up from germline, CDR1 is SGDLS and CDR2 is YYNGEE. The CDR3 length is 16 residues. The CDR3 DNA sequence: TGTGCCAGCAGCGCCAGCACACAGGGGGCTCTCTATGGCTACACCTTC. Protein sequence: CASSASTQGALYGYTF.

In this sample, this clone turned up once. The rearrangement uses TRBV5-1 and TRBJ2-7, with TRBD2 matching 16 bases. V lost 4 bases, J lost 2 bases, and 3 bases stayed unmatched. The CDR3 runs to 16 residues. Germline-derived CDR1 and CDR2 are SGHRS and YFSETQ. CDR3 sequence: CASSEGTSGGAYEQYF. CDR3 DNA: TGCGCCAGCAGCGAAGGGACTAGCGGGGGGGCCTACGAGCAGTACTTC. The full variable domain, rest sourced from reference TRBV5-1 and TRBJ2-7, is KAGVTQTPRYLIKTRGQQVTLSCSPISGHRSVSWYQQTPGQGLQFLFEYFSETQRNKGNFPGRFSGRQFSNSRSEMNVSTLELGDSALYLCASSEGTSGGAYEQYFGPGTRLTVT.

The chain carries TRBV2 and TRBJ1-5; D not certain. V was shortened by 7 bases and J by 0 bases, with 7 bases between the two germline ends. CDR3 length equals 13 residues. CDR1 and CDR2 (germline): SNHLY, FYNNEI. CDR3 bases: TGTGCCAGCACCGGGTATAGCAATCAGCCCCAGCATTTT. This codes for CASTGYSNQPQHF.

The chain combines TRBV10-2 with TRBJ1-6; tentatively, D is TRBD1 (5 bases). Germline CDR1 reads WSHSY; CDR2 reads SAAADI. The CDR3 contains 16 residues. Trimming removed 0 bases from V and 9 bases from J, with 15 bases in between. CDR3 DNA: TGCGCCAGCAGTGAGTCGGGAGGGGCTATGAGTTCACCCCTCCACTTT. Amino acids: CASSESGGAMSSPLHF.

In DNA form, the CDR3 reads TGCGCCAGCAGCTTAGGGGGTACCAAGACCCAGTACTTC. Translated: CASSLGGTKTQYF. This sequence joins TRBV5-1 and TRBJ2-5; D may be TRBD1 (6 bases). Between the trimmed V and J ends, which lost 2 bases and 6 bases, there was a span of 11 bases. The germline CDR1 and CDR2 sequences are SGHRS and YFSETQ. This CDR3 has 13 amino acids.